This TCR beta chain was identified in a study of OX40 agonist ivuxolimab in advanced cancers. Here immunoSEQ multiplex PCR was the method, and the copy in TCRdb shows in-frame clones only, minus some. The sample shows roughly 53,000 clones, around 83% of them seen only once. V lost 6 bases to trimming and J lost 3 bases; unmatched junction nucleotides: 7. The CDR3 is 14 amino acids. Germline CDR1 and CDR2: MNHNY and SVGAGI (reference sequence). Material: CD4+ or CD8+ T cells sorted from blood, obtained in a trial of the OX40 agonist ivuxolimab. This rearrangement joins TRBV6-6 to TRBJ1-1; 7 bases are shared with TRBD1. The sequence derives from an adult with an advanced solid tumor such as melanoma, head and neck, liver or kidney cancer. The CDR3 DNA sequence: TGTGCCAGCAGGAACCGGGACAGACACACTGAAGCTTTCTTT. Protein sequence: CASRNRDRHTEAFF.